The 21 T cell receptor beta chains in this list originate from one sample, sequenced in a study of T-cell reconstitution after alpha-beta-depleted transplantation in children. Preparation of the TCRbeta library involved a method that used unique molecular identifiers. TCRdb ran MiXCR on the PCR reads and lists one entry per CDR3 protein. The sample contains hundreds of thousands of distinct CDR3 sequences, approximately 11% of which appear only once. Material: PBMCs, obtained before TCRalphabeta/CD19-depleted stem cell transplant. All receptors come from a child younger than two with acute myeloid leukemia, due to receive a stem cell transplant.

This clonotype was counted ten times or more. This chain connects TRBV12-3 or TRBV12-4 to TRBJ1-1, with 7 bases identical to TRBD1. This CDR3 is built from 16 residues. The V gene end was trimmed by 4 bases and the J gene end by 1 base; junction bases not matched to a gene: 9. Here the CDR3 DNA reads TGTGCCAGCAGTTGGAACCCCAGGACAGGGAACACTGAAGCTTTCTTT. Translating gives CASSWNPRTGNTEAFF.

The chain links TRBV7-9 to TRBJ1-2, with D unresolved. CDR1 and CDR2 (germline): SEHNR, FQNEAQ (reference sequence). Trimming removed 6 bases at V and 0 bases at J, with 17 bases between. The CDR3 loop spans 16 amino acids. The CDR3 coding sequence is TGTGCCAGCAGGCGGGCTTCCACCCCCTCTAACTATGGCTACACCTTC. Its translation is CASRRASTPSNYGYTF.

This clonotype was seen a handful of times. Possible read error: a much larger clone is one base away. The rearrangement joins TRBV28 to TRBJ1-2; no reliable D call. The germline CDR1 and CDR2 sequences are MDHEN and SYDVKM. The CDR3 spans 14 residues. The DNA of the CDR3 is TGTGCCAGCAGTTCCCCCAGAGGAAACTATGGCGACACCTTC. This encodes CASSSPRGNYGDTF.

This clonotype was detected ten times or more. The DNA of the CDR3 is TGTGCCAGCAATGCGGGAAATGTTGGTACGCAGTATTTT. It encodes CASNAGNVGTQYF. J is TRBJ2-3 and V is TRBV12-3 or TRBV12-4; D possibly corresponds to TRBD2 (6 bases). The CDR3 sequence is 13 residues long. V was pared by 7 bases and J by 8 bases, with 16 bases between.

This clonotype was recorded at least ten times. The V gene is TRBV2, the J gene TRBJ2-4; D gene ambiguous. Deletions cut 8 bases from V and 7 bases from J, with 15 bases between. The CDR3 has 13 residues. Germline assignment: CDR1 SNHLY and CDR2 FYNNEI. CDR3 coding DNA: TGTGCCAGCTGTAACCATGCCGGGAACATTCAGTACTTC. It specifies CASCNHAGNIQYF.

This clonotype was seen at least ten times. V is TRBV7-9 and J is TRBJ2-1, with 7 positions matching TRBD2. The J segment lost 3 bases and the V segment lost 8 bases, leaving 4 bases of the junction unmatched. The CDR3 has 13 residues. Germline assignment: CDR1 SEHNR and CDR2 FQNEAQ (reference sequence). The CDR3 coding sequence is TGTGCCAGCGGGGAGCGGGGCTACAATGAGCAGTTCTTC. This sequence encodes CASGERGYNEQFF.

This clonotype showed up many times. Here the CDR3 DNA reads TGTGCCAGTACTTCACAGGGAGGGCTTGGCTACACCTTC. This codes for CASTSQGGLGYTF. The rearrangement links TRBV12-3 or TRBV12-4 to TRBJ1-2, with D maybe TRBD1 (6 bases). The ends were cut back, 9 bases at V and 7 bases at J, with 18 bases in the middle. The CDR3 totals 13 residues.

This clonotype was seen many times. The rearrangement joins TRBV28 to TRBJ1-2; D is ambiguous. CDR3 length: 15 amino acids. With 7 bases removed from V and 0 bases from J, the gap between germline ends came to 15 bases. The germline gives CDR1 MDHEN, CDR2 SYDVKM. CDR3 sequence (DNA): TGTGCCAGCACCCCGGGCGGGAGCCCTAACTATGGCTACACCTTC. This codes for CASTPGGSPNYGYTF.

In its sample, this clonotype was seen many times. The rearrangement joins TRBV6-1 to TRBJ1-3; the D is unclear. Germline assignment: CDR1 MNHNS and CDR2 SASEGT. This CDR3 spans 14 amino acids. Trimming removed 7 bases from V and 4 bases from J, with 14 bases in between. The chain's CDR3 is CASTAAVGGNTIYF. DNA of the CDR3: TGTGCCAGCACCGCAGCAGTCGGAGGAAACACCATATATTTT.

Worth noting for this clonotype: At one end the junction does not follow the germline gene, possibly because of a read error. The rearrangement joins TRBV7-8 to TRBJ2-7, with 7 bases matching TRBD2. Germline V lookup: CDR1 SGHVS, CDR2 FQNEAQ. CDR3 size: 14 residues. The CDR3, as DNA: TGTGCCAGCAGTTCCCACTCTGGGGACTACGAGGAGTACTTC. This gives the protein CASSSHSGDYEEYF.

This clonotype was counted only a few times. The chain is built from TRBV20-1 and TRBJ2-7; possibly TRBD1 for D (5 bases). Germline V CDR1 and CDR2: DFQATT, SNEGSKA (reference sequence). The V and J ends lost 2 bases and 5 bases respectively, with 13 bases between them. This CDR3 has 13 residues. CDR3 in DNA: TGCAGTGCTAGAAAGGGGTTGAAGGACGAGCAGTACTTC. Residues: CSARKGLKDEQYF.

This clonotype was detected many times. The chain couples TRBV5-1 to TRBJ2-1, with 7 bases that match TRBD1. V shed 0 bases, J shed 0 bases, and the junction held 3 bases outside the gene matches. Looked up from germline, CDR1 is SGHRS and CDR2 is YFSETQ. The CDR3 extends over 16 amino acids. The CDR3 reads CASSLDAGGSYNEQFF. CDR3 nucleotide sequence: TGCGCCAGCAGCTTGGACGCAGGGGGCTCCTACAATGAGCAGTTCTTC.

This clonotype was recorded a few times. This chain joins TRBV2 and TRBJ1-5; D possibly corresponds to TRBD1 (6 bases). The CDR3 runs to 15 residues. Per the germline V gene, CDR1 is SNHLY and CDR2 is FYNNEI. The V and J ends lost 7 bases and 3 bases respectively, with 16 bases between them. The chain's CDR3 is CASTSRGGLNQPQHF. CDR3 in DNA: TGTGCCAGCACCTCCCGCGGGGGGCTCAATCAGCCCCAGCATTTT.

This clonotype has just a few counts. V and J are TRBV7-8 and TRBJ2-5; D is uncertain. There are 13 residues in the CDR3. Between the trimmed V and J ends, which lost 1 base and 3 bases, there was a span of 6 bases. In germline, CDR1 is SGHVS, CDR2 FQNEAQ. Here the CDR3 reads CASSLGPEETQYF. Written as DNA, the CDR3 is TGTGCCAGCAGCTTAGGCCCCGAAGAGACCCAGTACTTC.

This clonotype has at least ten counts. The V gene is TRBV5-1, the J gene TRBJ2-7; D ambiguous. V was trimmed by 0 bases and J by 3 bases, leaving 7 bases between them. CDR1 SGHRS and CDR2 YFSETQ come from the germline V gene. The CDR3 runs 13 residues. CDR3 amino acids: CASSLGRYYEQYF. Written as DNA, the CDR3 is TGCGCCAGCAGCTTGGGCAGATACTACGAGCAGTACTTC.

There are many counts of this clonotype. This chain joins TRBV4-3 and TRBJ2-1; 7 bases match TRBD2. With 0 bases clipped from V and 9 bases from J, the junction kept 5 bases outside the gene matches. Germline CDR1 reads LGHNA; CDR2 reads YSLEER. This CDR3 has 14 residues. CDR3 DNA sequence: TGCGCCAGCAGCCAAGAGGGAGGGTGGGGTGAGCAGTTCTTC. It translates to CASSQEGGWGEQFF.

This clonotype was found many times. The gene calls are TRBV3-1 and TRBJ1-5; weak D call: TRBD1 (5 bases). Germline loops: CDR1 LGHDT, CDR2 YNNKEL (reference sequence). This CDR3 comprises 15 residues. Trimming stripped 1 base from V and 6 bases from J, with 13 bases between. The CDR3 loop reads CASSQGGRVGQPQHF. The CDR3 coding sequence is TGTGCCAGCAGCCAAGGGGGCAGGGTCGGTCAGCCCCAGCATTTT.

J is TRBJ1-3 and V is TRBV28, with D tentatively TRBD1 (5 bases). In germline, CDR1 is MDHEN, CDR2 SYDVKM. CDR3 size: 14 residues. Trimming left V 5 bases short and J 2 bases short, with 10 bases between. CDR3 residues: CASSPAGPGNTIYF. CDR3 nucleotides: TGTGCCAGCAGTCCGGCGGGACCTGGAAACACCATATATTTT.

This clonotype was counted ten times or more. CDR3 DNA sequence: TGTGCCATCTCCCGGACGACAGATACGCAGTATTTT. Its protein product is CAISRTTDTQYF. V is TRBV10-3 and J is TRBJ2-3, with unresolved D. The germline gives CDR1 ENHRY, CDR2 SYGVKD. V was shortened by 8 bases and J by 3 bases, with 9 bases between the two germline ends. CDR3 size: 12 residues.

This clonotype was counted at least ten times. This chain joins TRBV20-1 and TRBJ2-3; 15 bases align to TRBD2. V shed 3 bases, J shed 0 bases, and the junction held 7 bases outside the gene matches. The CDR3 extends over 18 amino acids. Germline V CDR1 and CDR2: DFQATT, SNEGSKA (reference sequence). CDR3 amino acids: CSARAGTSGRYSTDTQYF. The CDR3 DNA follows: TGCAGTGCTAGGGCGGGGACTAGCGGGAGGTATAGCACAGATACGCAGTATTTT.

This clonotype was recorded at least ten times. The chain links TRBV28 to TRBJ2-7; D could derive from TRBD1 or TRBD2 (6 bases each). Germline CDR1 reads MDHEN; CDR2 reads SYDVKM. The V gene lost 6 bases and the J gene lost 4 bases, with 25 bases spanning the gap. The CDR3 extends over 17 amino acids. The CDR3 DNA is TGTGCCAGCAGCCACCCCTTCGGGGGCGGAGCCAGGTACGAGCAGTACTTC. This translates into CASSHPFGGGARYEQYF.